Given below is one T cell receptor (beta chain) in context. Its antigen is not yet known. No base quality values were provided; no much bigger clone lies one nucleotide off. V loses 3 bases, J loses 7 bases, and the germline ends lie 7 bases apart. CDR3 length: 11 amino acids, cysteine to phenylalanine. Only CDR3 DNA is held: 33 bases, read in frame from base 1. CDR1 and CDR2, looked up from the germline V gene, are SQVTM and ANQGSEA. These data are taken from a study of OX40 agonist ivuxolimab in advanced cancers. The study in broad terms: Ivuxolimab was an agonistic, fully human IgG2 monoclonal antibody directed against OX40 (CD134), a costimulatory receptor. Intravenous ivuxolimab was administered to patients every 2 weeks at six dose levels: 0.01, 0.1, 0.3, 1.5, 3 and 10 mg/kg. Of the approximately 54 patients in dose escalation, around 20 had hepatocellular carcinoma, some 15 had melanoma, 9 had renal cell carcinoma and 9 had head and neck cancer. In the dose-escalation cohort, roughly 80% of patients were male, and the mean age was roughly 60 years, with a range of about 20 to 90. Patients were allowed to have had prior anti-PD-1, anti-PD-L1 or anti-CTLA-4 therapy, and approximately 40% of the dose-escalation patients had been treated with checkpoint inhibitors. Three dose-escalation patients achieved partial responses, one with hepatocellular carcinoma and two with cutaneous melanoma. Peripheral TCRbeta sequencing was intended to test whether TCR sequence diversity was altered and clonal T-cell expansion was caused by ivuxolimab. The paper reports the monotherapy dose-escalation portion (N = 52 patients) of the phase I ivuxolimab trial. The paper as a whole reports these results and caveats: After ivuxolimab, more expanded clones were found on average in CD8+ T cells than in CD4+ T cells. In the 0.1-3.0 mg/kg groups, partial responders had among the lowest normalized peripheral clonal expansion, particularly in CD8+ T cells. Low levels of normalized T-cell clonal expansion were also seen in some patients who did not respond. Which antigens the clonally expanded peripheral T cells were specific for was not determined. At doses from 0.1 to 3.0 mg/kg, clonal expansion was seen in both CD4+ and CD8+ blood T cells between baseline and week 6.

The trial excluded patients who had a history of autoimmune disease or who were on systemic immunosuppression. In every dose cohort, peripheral blood was drawn for TCR sequencing at baseline, cycle 4 day 1, and cycle 7 day 1. Samples came from an open-label, multicenter, first-in-human phase I dose-escalation trial of ivuxolimab. The trial enrolled adults with locally advanced or metastatic head and neck squamous cell, hepatocellular, melanoma or renal cell carcinoma. Before TCR sequencing, CD4+ T cells and CD8+ T cells were sorted from peripheral blood as separate populations. Genomic DNA was isolated from the sorted cells so that the TCRbeta CDR3 region could be sequenced. The immunoSEQ Assay was used to sequence the TCRbeta CDR3 regions. Not all clones reach the TCRdb copy of this immuneACCESS table, which keeps in-frame sequences only. Checked studies attribute under half of the gap to unresolved V genes and leave the rest unexplained. The sample contains about 50,000 clones, roughly nine tenths of them found a single time. The ten top clones hold roughly 0.69% of the sample.

This receptor was taken from an adult with an advanced solid tumor such as melanoma, head and neck, liver or kidney cancer. The chain joins TRBV29-1 to TRBJ2-4; TRBD2 is perhaps the D gene, given 6 matching bases. The sequencing here drew on CD4+ or CD8+ T cells sorted from blood, taken in a trial of the OX40 agonist ivuxolimab. The DNA is as follows: TGCAGCGTTGATCGGGGGAACATTCAGTACTTC. It is translated as CSVDRGNIQYF.